This T cell receptor (beta chain) was profiled in a study of CD8 T cells in ankylosing spondylitis. Overall study findings and caveats: Among TCR beta sequences, a motif of several highly homologous variants appeared characteristic of ankylosing spondylitis blood.

In the case of this clonotype: Its matching antigen is unknown.

The V gene's germline CDR1 is SQVTM and CDR2 ANQGSEA. This CDR3 is 15 amino acids long. V shed 7 bases, J shed 0 bases, and the junction held 5 bases outside the gene matches. TCRdb recomputed calls from the 5' RACE reads with MiXCR, one row per CDR3 protein. The table shows about 700,000 distinct CDR3 sequences, with under 20% occurring only once. Sequences were obtained from blood, either unsorted or a sorted T cell fraction (not recorded which). This rearrangement joins TRBV29-1 to TRBJ2-3, with 12 bases fitting TRBD2. This sequence originates from a male donor with ankylosing spondylitis. CDR3 sequence reads: CSANGLAGSTDTQYF. The CDR3 region has the DNA TGCAGCGCGAACGGACTAGCGGGGAGCACAGATACGCAGTATTTT.